Below are 2 T cell receptor beta chains sequenced from a single sample in a study of cytomegalovirus exposure and HLA in healthy donors. A multiplex PCR was run with 60 Vbeta primers and 13 Jbeta primers. Profiled with immunoSEQ multiplex PCR; TCRdb holds only in-frame clones, not every one. The profile shows approximately 170,000 clones, approximately 80% of them singletons. The material sequenced was PBMCs. The receptors here all came from a boy younger than 10 in good health and CMV-seronegative.

V and J are TRBV6-6 and TRBJ1-5, with a tentative D call TRBD1 (5 bases). Between the trimmed V and J ends, which lost 8 bases and 6 bases, there was a span of 8 bases. This CDR3 is built from 11 residues. The germline gives CDR1 MNHNY, CDR2 SVGAGI (reference sequence). This chain's CDR3 is CASGGGQPQHF. In DNA, the CDR3 is TGTGCCAGCGGGGGGGGTCAGCCCCAGCATTTT.

The chain has TRBV30 and TRBJ2-7, with 9 bases matching TRBD2. Trimming took 2 bases from V and 4 from J; bases not matched to a gene: 15. Germline assignment: CDR1 GTSNPN and CDR2 SVGIG (reference sequence). The CDR3 has 17 residues. The CDR3 reads CAWSIRSSGRISYEQYF. The CDR3 DNA sequence: TGTGCCTGGAGTATCAGGAGTAGCGGGAGAATTTCTTACGAGCAGTACTTC.